The TCR beta chain described here comes from a study of blood T cell repertoires in COVID-19. Background on the study: Sites across the United States, Italy and Spain contributed samples from acute and convalescent COVID-19.

The CDR3 runs 18 residues. J gave up 4 bases and V 1 base, and 12 bases lay outside the gene matches. Germline CDR1 LGHDT, CDR2 YNNKEL (reference sequence). Sequencing used immunoSEQ multiplex PCR; TCRdb keeps in-frame clones, though not all of them. This table holds fewer than 250,000 clones, approximately 84% found once. Sequences were obtained from peripheral blood. The chain uses TRBV3-1 (or the pseudogene TRBV3-2) and TRBJ2-2, with TRBD1 matching 7 bases. The source of this sequence is a man over 45 with acute or convalescent COVID-19. CDR3: CASSQVFTWAGGTGELFF. CDR3 DNA: TGTGCCAGCAGCCAAGTCTTCACCTGGGCAGGGGGCACCGGGGAGCTGTTTTTT.